Detailed here is one T cell receptor (beta chain). Its specificity is not known. The table came from immunoSEQ multiplex PCR; TCRdb's copy has only in-frame clones and leaves some out. The sample records 120,000 to 150,000 clones, around nine tenths being singletons. This CDR3 is 14 amino acids long. The germline V gene encodes CDR1 ENHRY and CDR2 SYGVKD. With V trimmed by 10 bases and J by 3 bases, 9 bases remained unmatched. The sample comes from a study of cytomegalovirus exposure and HLA in healthy donors. General observations from the study: The tendency of first-cohort TCR clusters to co-occur in the 120 validation repertoires was the finding of a later analysis.

V gene TRBV10-3 combines with J gene TRBJ2-3; 8 bases are a match to TRBD2. This clonotype was obtained from a man aged 18 to 29 in good health and CMV-seropositive. Sequencing was performed on PBMCs. The DNA for the CDR3 is TGTGCCACCAAAGCGGGAGTGGGTACAGATACGCAGTATTTT. The encoded protein is CATKAGVGTDTQYF.